The 14 T cell receptor beta chains below all came from one sample that was sequenced in a study of T cell responses to AZD1222 COVID-19 vaccine. The assay was immunoSEQ multiplex PCR, and TCRdb's table has in-frame clones only and misses some. The data show 60,000 to 70,000 clones, roughly four fifths seen once. The sequencing here drew on peripheral blood, taken on day 0 of AZD1222 vaccination. These TCRs come from an adult in good health.

The genes are TRBV6-5 and TRBJ2-7; D is undetermined. CDR1 MNHEY and CDR2 SVGAGI come from the germline V gene. The CDR3 has 14 amino acids. The V end lost 0 bases, the J end lost 2 bases, and 8 bases lay between the germline ends. CDR3 residues: CASSYSPQTYEQYF. CDR3 bases: TGTGCCAGCAGTTACTCGCCCCAGACCTACGAGCAGTACTTC.

The genes are TRBV24-1 and TRBJ2-1, with D perhaps TRBD2 (6 bases). Between the trimmed V and J ends, which lost 3 bases and 9 bases, there was a span of 17 bases. The CDR3 sequence is 15 residues long. The germline V gene encodes CDR1 KGHDR and CDR2 SFDVKD. The DNA for the CDR3 is TGTGCCACCAGTGATGGTAGCGGTGCAACCGGTGAGCAGTTCTTC. This gives the protein CATSDGSGATGEQFF.

The chain employs TRBV7-9 and TRBJ2-2; 9 nucleotides align to TRBD1. V lost 5 bases, J lost 4 bases, and 5 bases stayed unmatched. This CDR3 has 15 residues. Germline lookup yields CDR1 SEHNR and CDR2 FQNEAQ (reference sequence). CDR3 amino acids: CASSRTGVSTGELFF. DNA for the CDR3: TGTGCCAGCAGCCGGACAGGGGTTAGCACCGGGGAGCTGTTTTTT.

This chain connects TRBV7-2 to TRBJ1-1; TRBD1 matches at 9 bases. The CDR3 spans 16 residues. Looked up from germline, CDR1 is SGHTA and CDR2 is FQGNSA. Trimming cost V 6 bases and J 4 bases; bases outside gene matches: 12. The CDR3: CASSPGQGRGGTEAFF. CDR3 bases: TGTGCCAGCAGTCCGGGACAGGGTCGGGGGGGCACTGAAGCTTTCTTT.

The rearrangement joins TRBV7-9 to TRBJ1-2, with D perhaps matching TRBD1 (5 bases). Trimming took off 0 bases at V and 8 bases at J, with 19 bases between the two ends. Germline V gene data show CDR1 as SEHNR and CDR2 as FQNEAQ (reference sequence). The CDR3 spans 16 residues. The CDR3: CASSLAQRSGWGGYTF. The CDR3 nucleotides are TGTGCCAGCAGCTTAGCTCAGCGCAGCGGTTGGGGGGGCTACACCTTC.

The chain uses TRBV9 and TRBJ1-5; D gene ambiguous. CDR1 is SGDLS and CDR2 is YYNGEE in the germline V gene. The CDR3 length is 17 residues. V was trimmed by 3 bases and J by 3 bases, leaving 19 bases between them. CDR3 loop: CASSALGDVRSNQPQHF. The CDR3 nucleotides are TGTGCCAGCAGCGCCCTTGGAGACGTGAGGTCCAATCAGCCCCAGCATTTT.

The chain joins TRBV9 to TRBJ1-2; a weak D match, TRBD1 (5 bases). Trimming left V 6 bases short and J 7 bases short, with 19 bases between. In germline, CDR1 is SGDLS, CDR2 YYNGEE. The CDR3 extends over 14 amino acids. The CDR3 protein is CASTRGDGVRGYTF. CDR3 bases: TGTGCCAGCACTCGTGGGGACGGGGTGCGTGGCTACACCTTC.

The chain links TRBV7-6 to TRBJ1-1; TRBD1 matches at 7 bases. Per the germline V gene, CDR1 is SGHVS and CDR2 is FNYEAQ. The CDR3 sequence is 12 residues long. V lost 5 bases to trimming and J lost 8 bases; unmatched junction nucleotides: 5. The CDR3 spells CASSPNRGEAFF. The CDR3 DNA follows: TGTGCCAGCAGCCCCAACAGGGGCGAAGCTTTCTTT.

This clone was counted once. This chain uses TRBV29-1 with TRBJ1-1; no reliable D call. The CDR3 has 13 residues. Germline lookup yields CDR1 SQVTM and CDR2 ANQGSEA. V dropped 1 base and J dropped 4 bases, with 10 bases sitting between them. As DNA, the CDR3 is TGCAGCGTTGAAGGGCACGGCGGCACTGAAGCTTTCTTT. This gives the protein CSVEGHGGTEAFF.

The chain links TRBV3-1 (or the pseudogene TRBV3-2) to TRBJ2-7; weak D call: TRBD2 (6 bases). Germline assignment: CDR1 LGHDT and CDR2 YNNKEL (reference sequence). Trimming left V 8 bases short and J 2 bases short, with 13 bases between. The CDR3 has 13 amino acids. CDR3 coding DNA: TGTGCCAGCCGGGACTTTGGCACCTACGAGCAGTACTTC. Amino acids: CASRDFGTYEQYF.

The chain couples TRBV19 to TRBJ1-6; D ambiguous. The CDR3 covers 14 residues. Germline CDR1 reads LNHDA; CDR2 reads SQIVND (reference sequence). The V end was cut by 10 bases, the J end by 0 bases, with 10 bases between. CDR3 region: CATHESSYNSPLHF. DNA of the CDR3: TGTGCCACCCACGAGAGCTCCTATAATTCACCCCTCCACTTT.

The V and J genes are TRBV5-4 and TRBJ1-6; TRBD1 agrees at 7 bases. Germline V gene data show CDR1 as SGHNT and CDR2 as YYREEE (reference sequence). CDR3 length: 15 amino acids. The J segment lost 9 bases and the V segment lost 2 bases, leaving 8 bases of the junction unmatched. CDR3 in amino acids: CASSLGTGDVSPLHF. CDR3 nucleotides: TGTGCCAGCAGCTTAGGAACAGGGGACGTTTCACCCCTCCACTTT.

The V gene is TRBV7-9, the J gene TRBJ2-4, with D unresolved. This CDR3 is 16 amino acids long. Germline V gene lookup returns CDR1 SEHNR and CDR2 FQNEAQ (reference sequence). V was trimmed by 0 bases and J by 0 bases, leaving 9 bases between them. The CDR3 coding sequence is TGTGCCAGCAGCTTAGCTGTGGGATTAGCCAAAAACATTCAGTACTTC. This translates into CASSLAVGLAKNIQYF.

J is TRBJ2-7 and V is TRBV11-1; possibly TRBD2 for D (6 bases). This CDR3 has 13 residues. V shed 1 base and J shed 6 bases, with 10 bases lying between them. CDR1 and CDR2 from the germline V gene are SGHAT and FQDESV (reference sequence). CDR3 in amino acids: CASSLVGGGEQYF. CDR3 bases: TGTGCCAGCAGCTTAGTTGGGGGAGGCGAGCAGTACTTC.